This T cell receptor beta chain stems from a study of cytomegalovirus exposure and HLA in healthy donors. Use of 60 Vbeta and 13 Jbeta primers characterized the PCR. Profiling relied on immunoSEQ multiplex PCR, and the TCRdb table lists in-frame clones only, not all of them. The sample has some 83,000 clones, about 81% seen once. J gave up 5 bases and V 4 bases, and 6 bases lay outside the gene matches. Germline-derived CDR1 and CDR2 are LGHNT and FRNRAP. This CDR3 has 14 residues. This rearrangement joins TRBV12-5 to TRBJ2-5; 8 bases agree with TRBD2. The sample comprised PBMCs. This receptor was identified in a man in his 60s in good health and CMV-seronegative. In nucleotides, the CDR3 is TGTGCTAGTGGTTATCTGACTAGCGCGGAGACCCAGTACTTC. Translating gives CASGYLTSAETQYF.